Listed below are T cell receptor beta chains from one sample, sequenced in a study of metastatic and nonmetastatic thyroid tumors. TCRdb reassembled clones from the PCR reads with MiXCR. The data contain approximately 16,000 clones, roughly a third of them singletons. Input material: tumor tissue. These receptors were obtained from a male donor with papillary thyroid cancer or a benign thyroid nodule (not recorded which). Some clones in this sample may be carry-over from other donors' samples. The conserved cysteine and the conserved F or W are not part of the CDR3 here.

v_call cdr3_aa
TRBV19 ASSIYAGGTQPQH
TRBV19 GSKVGDFSRYTQY
TRBV6-1 ASSGDRSSYEQY
TRBV6-1 ASIDRGFYEQY
TRBV6-1 ASSTFQGTEAF
TRBV18 ASSLPGETGSQPQH
TRBV2 ASSGTSGKSHSYEQY
TRBV20-1 SAPRGGSSYNEQF
TRBV11-3 ASSLSATGSPLQ
TRBV20-1 SAGPRDNYGYT
TRBV7-2 ASSPAHTAYEQY
TRBV11-2 ASSSPAGAETYNEQF
TRBV20-1 SARDRSGSLYEQY
TRBV5-1 ASSLWTASNTGELF
TRBV2 ASSSGIDEQY
TRBV27 ASRQGQGRYYEQY
TRBV19 ASSPGPRSNQPQH
TRBV20-1 SARDNRAGGTYEQY
TRBV12-3/TRBV12-4 ASSARASPLH
TRBV6-2/TRBV6-3 ASGFSQPQPQH
TRBV12-3/TRBV12-4 ASSLLAGGPNEQY
TRBV7-8 ASSPGGDPANTGELF
TRBV20-1 SARSWGAIESQY
TRBV6-1 ASSEADSTEAF
TRBV28 ASSSGTSGSSNEQY
TRBV6-1 ASRTPRGGGTGELF
TRBV12-3/TRBV12-4 ASSYVVYEQY
TRBV19 ASSIESSGSGETQY
TRBV2 ASSTQGAGEQY
TRBV12-3/TRBV12-4 ASSFSTGSGGYT
TRBV2 DSTRTGVCNQPQH
TRBV20-1 SASGVFAPGNQPQH
TRBV20-1 SVPPTSAYEQY
TRBV6-1 ASSRQGASSYEQY
TRBV11-2 ASSRMLIAGGRGTGELF
TRBV20-1 SARDPGQGNEQF
TRBV30 AWRSPAVAYEQY
TRBV19 ASTIWAGLGQGHYGYT
TRBV11-2 ASSFSRGRFGEQF
TRBV2 ASRAGLDRYEQY
TRBV20-1 SARFSGNPSYEQY
TRBV12-3/TRBV12-4 ASSLAQAGGPKWL
TRBV5-1 ASSLAGDSGELF
TRBV11-1 ASSLENTGELF
TRBV3-1 ASSQGGSGNTIY
TRBV2 ASRGGTGNTEAF
TRBV28 ASSPGTGTLNTIY
TRBV19 ASSTQGAGTEAF
TRBV3-1 ASSLGQGSYEQY
TRBV3-1 ASSPGLNEKLF
TRBV5-1 ASSLGRGRNSSGNTIY
TRBV12-3/TRBV12-4 ASSLYRMNTEAF
TRBV10-2 ASSEKGGSTDTQY
TRBV6-4 ASSDSGGADTQY
TRBV11-3 ASRQQTGSDEQY